The 24 T cell receptor beta chains presented below share a single source sample, sequenced in a study of shared clonotypes between healthy human individuals. The assay was immunoSEQ multiplex PCR, and TCRdb's table has in-frame clones only and misses some. The sample has 2 million to 2.5 million clones; around 92% are singletons. The sequenced material came from naive CD4+ T cells from PBMCs. Indicated subset: CD45RA+ positively selected. Receptor source: a man between 18 and 35 years old in good health. Some clones in this sample may be carry-over from other donors' samples.

CDR3 nucleotides: TGTGCCAGCAGCCCCCGGTATAGCAATCAGCCCCAGCATTTT. Its translation is CASSPRYSNQPQHF. The genes are TRBV4-2 and TRBJ1-5, with D unclear. The CDR3 is 14 residues long. Germline assignment: CDR1 LGHNA and CDR2 YNFKEQ. Trimming stripped 4 bases from V and 0 bases from J, with 7 bases between.

This chain connects TRBV25-1 to TRBJ2-7; perhaps TRBD2 as D (6 bases). Deletions cut 5 bases from V and 3 bases from J, with 14 bases between. The germline V gene has CDR1 MGHDK and CDR2 SYGVNS. This CDR3 region has 14 residues. For the CDR3, the DNA is TGTGCCAGCAGTCGCCTTGGAGGGTTCTACGAGCAGTACTTC. It translates to CASSRLGGFYEQYF.

This chain joins TRBV10-3 and TRBJ1-5, with 9 bases fitting TRBD1. The germline CDR1 and CDR2 sequences are ENHRY and SYGVKD. J lost 1 base, V lost 2 bases, and 3 bases had no gene match. This CDR3 is built from 16 residues. The CDR3 reads CAISETQGASNQPQHF. In DNA, the CDR3 is TGTGCCATCAGTGAGACACAGGGGGCAAGCAATCAGCCCCAGCATTTT.

V is TRBV2 and J is TRBJ2-2, with D perhaps matching TRBD1 (7 bases). V was trimmed by 9 bases and J by 5 bases, leaving 16 bases between them. The CDR3 spans 14 residues. Germline loops: CDR1 SNHLY, CDR2 FYNNEI. The DNA for the CDR3 is TGTGCCAGTGGGGGCGGGACAGTAACCGGGGAGCTGTTTTTT. The encoded protein is CASGGGTVTGELFF.

This clone came up once. The J gene is TRBJ2-7, the V gene TRBV7-9, with 11 positions matching TRBD2. This CDR3 comprises 15 residues. The junction had 5 bases not matched to a gene; V was cut back by 3 bases and J by 4 bases. Germline loops: CDR1 SEHNR, CDR2 FQNEAQ (reference sequence). The CDR3 reads CASSFPSGRWYEQYF. DNA for the CDR3: TGTGCCAGCAGCTTCCCTAGCGGGAGGTGGTACGAGCAGTACTTC.

The rearrangement joins TRBV7-3 to TRBJ2-1; D possibly corresponds to TRBD2 (6 bases). V was clipped by 2 bases and J by 1 base, with 12 bases between them. CDR1 SGHTA and CDR2 FQGTGA come from the germline V gene. CDR3 size: 16 residues. In nucleotides, the CDR3 is TGTGCCAGCAGCTTACTGGGGCGGGGTTCCTACAATGAGCAGTTCTTC. Translating it yields CASSLLGRGSYNEQFF.

V gene TRBV28 combines with J gene TRBJ1-2; D may be TRBD1 (6 bases). The CDR3 is made up of 16 amino acids. Germline CDR1 is MDHEN and CDR2 is SYDVKM. The V and J ends lost 3 bases and 0 bases respectively, with 14 bases between them. CDR3 sequence: CASSLPGAETNYGYTF. The CDR3 region has the DNA TGTGCCAGCAGTTTGCCAGGGGCAGAGACTAACTATGGCTACACCTTC.

V gene TRBV10-3 combines with J gene TRBJ2-1, with 10 bases that match TRBD2. Trimming removed 4 bases from V and 0 bases from J; junction bases left unmatched: 3. The CDR3 spans 16 residues. Germline V gene data show CDR1 as ENHRY and CDR2 as SYGVKD. This chain's CDR3 is CAISGLAGDSYNEQFF. Written as DNA, the CDR3 is TGTGCCATCAGTGGTCTAGCGGGGGACTCCTACAATGAGCAGTTCTTC.

The rearrangement uses TRBV28 and TRBJ1-3; a possible D gene is TRBD1 (6 bases). CDR1 MDHEN and CDR2 SYDVKM come from the germline V gene. The CDR3 spans 15 residues. V gave up 7 bases and J gave up 0 bases, with 13 bases separating them. This CDR3 is CASTLRGVSGNTIYF. CDR3 in DNA: TGTGCCAGCACCCTGAGGGGGGTCTCTGGAAACACCATATATTTT.

The DNA for the CDR3 is TGTGCCAGCAGCTTGAGGGACAGTACCTACGAGCAGTACTTC. Protein: CASSLRDSTYEQYF. The chain is built from TRBV5-5 and TRBJ2-7; TRBD1 agrees at 7 bases. J was trimmed by 2 bases and V by 1 base; bases with no gene match: 3. The germline V gene has CDR1 SGHKS and CDR2 YYEKEE (reference sequence). The CDR3 runs to 14 residues. Full variable domain (rest looked up from reference TRBV5-5 and TRBJ2-7): DAGVTQSPTHLIKTRGQQVTLRCSPISGHKSVSWYQQVLGQGPQFIFQYYEKEERGRGNFPDRFSARQFPNYSSELNVNALLLGDSALYLCASSLRDSTYEQYFGPGTRLTVT.

V usage is TRBV4-2 and J usage is TRBJ1-3; TRBD1 might be the D (5 bases). CDR1 and CDR2 (germline): LGHNA, YNFKEQ. V lost 5 bases and J 3 bases, leaving 17 bases between the germline ends. The CDR3 has 16 residues. The CDR3 sequence: CASSGGGMAVGNTIYF. CDR3 coding DNA: TGTGCCAGCAGCGGGGGGGGGATGGCTGTTGGAAACACCATATATTTT.

The rearrangement joins TRBV27 to TRBJ2-4; D is perhaps TRBD2 (5 bases). The V gene's germline CDR1 is MNHEY and CDR2 SMNVEV (reference sequence). This CDR3 spans 14 amino acids. The ends were cut back, 6 bases at V and 8 bases at J, with 17 bases in the middle. In DNA form, the CDR3 reads TGTGCCAGCAGCCGTATGGGCGGGTTGGACATTCAGTACTTC. Its translation: CASSRMGGLDIQYF.

The chain combines TRBV30 with TRBJ1-3; maybe TRBD1 (5 bases). CDR3 length: 13 amino acids. The germline V gene encodes CDR1 GTSNPN and CDR2 SVGIG (reference sequence). V gave up 6 bases and J gave up 2 bases, with 11 bases separating them. The CDR3 DNA reads TGTGCCTGCTCGGGGGGGGCTGGAAACACCATATATTTT. Amino acid sequence: CACSGGAGNTIYF.

The chain employs TRBV1 and TRBJ2-7; the table gives TRBD2 as D, unverified against the DNA. TRBV1 is termed a pseudogene. The CDR3 is 15 amino acids. The CDR3 reads CTSSQDRTSVYEQYF. The CDR3 DNA sequence: TGCACCAGCAGCCAAGATCGGACTAGTGTCTACGAGCAGTACTTC.

The chain uses TRBV6-6 and TRBJ2-2; 7 bases agree with TRBD1. In germline, CDR1 is MNHNY, CDR2 SVGAGI (reference sequence). The CDR3 runs to 13 residues. V shed 6 bases, J shed 7 bases, and the junction held 5 bases outside the gene matches. The CDR3 loop reads CASRQGSIGELFF. The CDR3 DNA is TGTGCCAGCAGACAGGGGAGTATCGGGGAGCTGTTTTTT.

A single count supports this clone. The J gene is TRBJ2-3, the V gene TRBV28; maybe TRBD1 (7 bases). Trimming took off 5 bases at V and 8 bases at J, with 17 bases between the two ends. The CDR3 totals 14 residues. CDR1 is MDHEN, CDR2 SYDVKM, per germline. This chain's CDR3 is CASSLRTGGGTQYF. CDR3 sequence (DNA): TGTGCCAGCAGTCTAAGGACAGGAGGGGGTACGCAGTATTTT.

The chain recombines TRBV5-1 with TRBJ2-7; 11 bases match TRBD2. V was pared by 4 bases and J by 1 base, with 7 bases of the junction left unmatched. Germline V gene data show CDR1 as SGHRS and CDR2 as YFSETQ. This CDR3 is 16 amino acids long. The CDR3 DNA reads as TGCGCCAGCAGCCCCCTGACTAGCGGGACTTCCTACGAGCAGTACTTC. Its translation: CASSPLTSGTSYEQYF.

This clone occurred once. The V call is TRBV27, the J call TRBJ2-7, with 8 bases identical to TRBD1. The J segment lost 3 bases and the V segment lost 5 bases, leaving 6 bases of the junction unmatched. Germline V lookup: CDR1 MNHEY, CDR2 SMNVEV (reference sequence). The CDR3 has 14 residues. CDR3 in DNA: TGTGCCAGCAGTCCGAACAGGGGGAACTACGAGCAGTACTTC. This codes for CASSPNRGNYEQYF.

The chain employs TRBV6-1 and TRBJ2-2; D gene unclear. V lost 5 bases and J lost 8, with 9 bases in between. The CDR3 contains 12 residues. Per the germline V gene, CDR1 is MNHNS and CDR2 is SASEGT. The CDR3 bases are TGTGCCAGCAGTCCTGTGGGGGGGGAGCTGTTTTTT. Its translation: CASSPVGGELFF.

The chain combines TRBV29-1 with TRBJ2-5; 9 bases align to TRBD1. The CDR3 loop spans 15 amino acids. Germline V gene lookup returns CDR1 SQVTM and CDR2 ANQGSEA. The V and J ends lost 6 bases and 4 bases, in that order; junction bases with no gene match: 12. CDR3 in amino acids: CSVAGTGKSRETQYF. In DNA, the CDR3 is TGCAGCGTGGCCGGGACAGGGAAGAGCAGAGAGACCCAGTACTTC.

This clone was detected once. This chain joins TRBV19 and TRBJ2-5; a weak D match, TRBD1 (6 bases). Germline V lookup: CDR1 LNHDA, CDR2 SQIVND (reference sequence). V was pared by 3 bases and J by 2 bases, with 13 bases between. CDR3 length equals 15 residues. This CDR3 is CASSIRGRIQETQYF. CDR3 DNA: TGTGCCAGTAGTATCAGGGGACGAATTCAAGAGACCCAGTACTTC.

This sequence joins TRBV19 and TRBJ2-3; TRBD2 aligns across 16 bases. CDR1 LNHDA and CDR2 SQIVND come from the germline V gene (reference sequence). V lost 3 bases to trimming and J lost 2 bases; unmatched junction nucleotides: 5. The CDR3 covers 18 residues. CDR3 in DNA: TGTGCCAGTAGTATGATGGGACTAGCGGGAGGGCCCACAGATACGCAGTATTTT. It translates to CASSMMGLAGGPTDTQYF. Combining the CDR3 with reference TRBV19 and TRBJ2-3 gives the whole variable domain DGGITQSPKYLFRKEGQNVTLSCEQNLNHDAMYWYRQDPGQGLRLIYYSQIVNDFQKGDIAEGYSVSREKKESFPLTVTSAQKNPTAFYLCASSMMGLAGGPTDTQYFGPGTRLTVL.

This clone was observed a single time. The chain carries TRBV27 and TRBJ2-7, with 7 bases matching TRBD2. Germline V gives CDR1 MNHEY, CDR2 SMNVEV (reference sequence). V lost 7 bases, J lost 6 bases, and 15 bases stayed unmatched. This CDR3 contains 15 residues. CDR3 loop: CASIDRLAALSEQYF. The DNA for the CDR3 is TGTGCCAGCATCGACCGTCTAGCGGCCCTTTCCGAGCAGTACTTC.

The rearrangement links TRBV28 to TRBJ1-5; 7 bases are shared with TRBD1. This CDR3 is 17 amino acids long. Trimming at V came to 3 bases and at J to 0 bases, leaving 8 bases not matched to a gene. The germline gives CDR1 MDHEN, CDR2 SYDVKM. CDR3 region: CASSFPGQTNSNQPQHF. As DNA, the CDR3 is TGTGCCAGCAGTTTCCCGGGACAGACCAATAGCAATCAGCCCCAGCATTTT.